These 5 T cell receptor beta chains originate from one sample sequenced in a study of T cell responses to AZD1222 COVID-19 vaccine. Repertoires were generated with immunoSEQ multiplex PCR, while TCRdb's copy carries only in-frame clones and drops some. The sample holds about 84,000 clones, approximately 85% seen once. Sequencing was performed on peripheral blood, taken 28 days after the second AZD1222 dose. Receptor source: an adult who received the AZD1222 COVID-19 vaccine.

This clone has a handful of counts. The chain is built from TRBV7-8 and TRBJ2-7; D call uncertain. V was shortened by 5 bases and J by 2 bases, with 13 bases between the two germline ends. This CDR3 spans 14 amino acids. The V gene's germline CDR1 is SGHVS and CDR2 FQNEAQ. The DNA for the CDR3 is TGTGCCAGCAGCAAACGGACGGGTGCCTACGAGCAGTACTTC. Translated: CASSKRTGAYEQYF.

J is TRBJ1-2 and V is TRBV28, with a possible D match to TRBD1 (6 bases). V lost 1 base to trimming and J lost 2 bases, with 11 bases between them. CDR3 length equals 15 residues. CDR1 is MDHEN, CDR2 SYDVKM, per germline. This CDR3 is CASSLSQGTNYGYTF. CDR3 nucleotide sequence: TGTGCCAGCAGTTTATCTCAGGGGACCAACTATGGCTACACCTTC.

The genes are TRBV19 and TRBJ1-5, with unresolved D. V was clipped by 0 bases and J by 7 bases, with 7 bases between them. Germline V gene data show CDR1 as LNHDA and CDR2 as SQIVND (reference sequence). The CDR3 runs 13 residues. Here the CDR3 DNA reads TGTGCCAGTAGTATAGATCAAGGACAGCCCCAGCATTTT. Translating gives CASSIDQGQPQHF. Full variable domain (missing parts from reference TRBV19 and TRBJ1-5): DGGITQSPKYLFRKEGQNVTLSCEQNLNHDAMYWYRQDPGQGLRLIYYSQIVNDFQKGDIAEGYSVSREKKESFPLTVTSAQKNPTAFYLCASSIDQGQPQHFGDGTRLSIL.

The rearrangement uses TRBV27 and TRBJ1-2, with 8 bases fitting TRBD1. The CDR3 runs 15 residues. From germline, CDR1 is MNHEY and CDR2 SMNVEV (reference sequence). V was clipped by 5 bases and J by 8 bases; unmatched bases: 13. DNA for the CDR3: TGTGCCAGCAGTCCGTCAACAGGGGGAGATCGCGGCTACACCTTC. Translating gives CASSPSTGGDRGYTF.

V is TRBV2 and J is TRBJ1-1; D uncertain. The CDR3 sequence is 13 residues long. CDR1 and CDR2 (germline): SNHLY, FYNNEI. Between the trimmed V and J ends, which lost 3 bases and 2 bases, there was a span of 7 bases. This chain's CDR3 is CASSDWINTEAFF. The CDR3 DNA sequence: TGTGCCAGCAGTGATTGGATCAACACTGAAGCTTTCTTT.